The clone carrying this T cell receptor (beta chain) was observed a few times. The antigen is unknown. This sample is part of a study of blood T cells in healthy people across ages. The second PCR ran about 6 to 12 cycles with a sample-barcoded 5' primer and J-beta primers. TCRdb re-analysed the 5' RACE reads in MiXCR, keeping a single row per CDR3 protein. The table has 750,000 to 950,000 distinct CDR3 sequences, 50% to 65% seen once. This CDR3 has 16 residues. Trimming took 3 bases from V and 2 from J; bases not matched to a gene: 8. Germline-derived CDR1 and CDR2 are MNHEY and SMNVEV (reference sequence). Study results and caveats: Naive T cell percentage showed a strong correlation with TCR beta diversity.

This rearrangement joins TRBV27 to TRBJ2-7; TRBD1 aligns across 9 bases. This sequence originates from a man at least 80 years old in good health. The specimen sequenced was blood. The DNA for the CDR3 is TGTGCCAGCAGTTTCCAACCGGGACAGGGAGCCTACGAGCAGTACTTC. This gives the protein CASSFQPGQGAYEQYF.